The next 11 T cell receptor beta chains were all read from a single sample in a study of blood T cells in healthy people across ages. Combining a sample-barcoded 5' primer with a J-beta primer mix, a second PCR ran for roughly 6 to 12 cycles. TCRdb redid the calling of the 5' RACE reads with MiXCR, one entry per CDR3 protein. Found here are about 930,000 distinct CDR3 sequences, approximately 32% of them singletons; the top ten hold around 9.6%. The sample was also linked to a second study, of T cells of mothers and their children.

Input material: blood. The receptors shown here come from a woman between 35 and 50 years old in good health.

For this clonotype: This may arise from a read error, as a much more abundant clone is one base away. The chain employs TRBV15 and TRBJ2-7; perhaps TRBD1 as D (6 bases). Germline lookup yields CDR1 LNHNV and CDR2 YYDKDF (reference sequence). The CDR3 covers 15 residues. The V and J ends lost 1 base and 6 bases respectively, with 16 bases between them. The CDR3 DNA follows: TGTGCCACCAGCAGAGTGGGCAGGGGTTCGTGCGAGCAGTACTTC. Protein product: CATSRVGRGSCEQYF.

This clonotype was counted a few times. This chain links TRBV7-2 with TRBJ2-3, with 9 nucleotides matching TRBD2. The germline V gene encodes CDR1 SGHTA and CDR2 FQGNSA. V lost 1 base, J lost 1 base, and 3 bases stayed unmatched. This CDR3 contains 16 residues. CDR3 residues: CASSLVAGDRTDTQYF. DNA of the CDR3: TGTGCCAGCAGCTTAGTAGCGGGAGATCGCACAGATACGCAGTATTTT. Full variable domain (rest looked up from reference TRBV7-2 and TRBJ2-3): GAGVSQSPSNKVTEKGKDVELRCDPISGHTALYWYRQSLGQGLEFLIYFQGNSAPDKSGLPSDRFSAERTGGSVSTLTIQRTQQEDSAVYLCASSLVAGDRTDTQYFGPGTRLTVL.

As concerns this clonotype: The junction and the germline gene differ at one end; a read error may be behind it. The rearrangement joins TRBV5-6 to TRBJ1-2; D possibly corresponds to TRBD1 (5 bases). CDR1 is SGHDT, CDR2 YYEEEE, per germline. CDR3 length: 15 amino acids. The CDR3 nucleotides read TGTACCAGCAGTTTACGGGACCGACCAAACTATGGCTACACCTTC. It encodes CTSSLRDRPNYGYTF.

This clonotype appeared a few times. J is TRBJ2-1 and V is TRBV7-9, with D unresolved. The germline gives CDR1 SEHNR, CDR2 FQNEAQ (reference sequence). Trimming shortened V by 6 bases and J by 7 bases, and 10 bases separated the two germline ends. The CDR3 loop spans 12 amino acids. The CDR3 reads CASSSVPNEQFF. The DNA of the CDR3 is TGTGCCAGCAGTTCAGTGCCTAATGAGCAGTTCTTC.

The chain carries TRBV27 and TRBJ1-2; D is perhaps TRBD1 (5 bases). Germline V gene data show CDR1 as MNHEY and CDR2 as SMNVEV (reference sequence). V was pared by 6 bases and J by 4 bases, with 12 bases between. The CDR3 spans 13 residues. The CDR3 is CASRNGASYGYTF. The CDR3 DNA is TGTGCCAGCAGAAACGGGGCTTCCTATGGCTACACCTTC.

This clonotype was counted between two and nine times. A read error may account for a junction end that differs from germline. This chain links TRBV27 with TRBJ1-4; D unclear. From germline, CDR1 is MNHEY and CDR2 SMNVEV (reference sequence). The CDR3 totals 15 residues. As DNA, the CDR3 is TGTGCCAGCATGGGTTGGAGTGCAACCAATGAAAAACTGTTTTTT. Protein sequence: CASMGWSATNEKLFF.

Ten or more counts support this clonotype. The rearrangement uses TRBV7-2 and TRBJ2-2; 7 bases agree with TRBD2. The CDR3 is made up of 15 amino acids. CDR1 SGHTA and CDR2 FQGNSA come from the germline V gene. V lost 6 bases, J lost 1 base, and 5 bases stayed unmatched. CDR3 DNA sequence: TGTGCCAGCAGTTTGGTAGCGGGGAACACCGGGGAGCTGTTTTTT. This gives the protein CASSLVAGNTGELFF.

The chain has TRBV2 and TRBJ2-3; D call uncertain. V was pared by 2 bases and J by 0 bases, with 9 bases between. The CDR3 totals 15 residues. Germline V lookup: CDR1 SNHLY, CDR2 FYNNEI. As DNA, the CDR3 is TGTGCCAGCAGTGAATGGCGCCCTAGCACAGATACGCAGTATTTT. Protein: CASSEWRPSTDTQYF.

This clonotype was recorded at least ten times. The V call is TRBV9, the J call TRBJ1-2; D uncertain. V lost 4 bases to trimming and J lost 0 bases, with 13 bases between them. Germline-derived CDR1 and CDR2 are SGDLS and YYNGEE. The CDR3 consists of 15 residues. The CDR3 sequence is CASSKNTVPNYGYTF. CDR3 coding DNA: TGTGCCAGCAGCAAGAACACGGTCCCTAACTATGGCTACACCTTC.

CDR3 residues: CASSHPGRNEQYF. CDR3 DNA sequence: TGTGCCAGCAGCCACCCAGGGAGGAACGAGCAGTACTTC. The chain is built from TRBV14 and TRBJ2-5; possible D gene TRBD2, 6 bases. The J call is in doubt because the DNA end fits TRBJ2-7 better. Per germline, CDR1 SGHDN and CDR2 FVKESK. CDR3 size: 13 residues.

The rearrangement links TRBV5-1 to TRBJ2-6; no clear D. CDR1 is SGHRS, CDR2 YFSETQ, per germline. V was pared by 1 base and J by 6 bases, with 5 bases between. The CDR3 runs 13 residues. Here the CDR3 reads CASSLSEANVLTF. As DNA, the CDR3 is TGCGCCAGCAGCTTGTCCGAGGCCAACGTCCTGACTTTC.